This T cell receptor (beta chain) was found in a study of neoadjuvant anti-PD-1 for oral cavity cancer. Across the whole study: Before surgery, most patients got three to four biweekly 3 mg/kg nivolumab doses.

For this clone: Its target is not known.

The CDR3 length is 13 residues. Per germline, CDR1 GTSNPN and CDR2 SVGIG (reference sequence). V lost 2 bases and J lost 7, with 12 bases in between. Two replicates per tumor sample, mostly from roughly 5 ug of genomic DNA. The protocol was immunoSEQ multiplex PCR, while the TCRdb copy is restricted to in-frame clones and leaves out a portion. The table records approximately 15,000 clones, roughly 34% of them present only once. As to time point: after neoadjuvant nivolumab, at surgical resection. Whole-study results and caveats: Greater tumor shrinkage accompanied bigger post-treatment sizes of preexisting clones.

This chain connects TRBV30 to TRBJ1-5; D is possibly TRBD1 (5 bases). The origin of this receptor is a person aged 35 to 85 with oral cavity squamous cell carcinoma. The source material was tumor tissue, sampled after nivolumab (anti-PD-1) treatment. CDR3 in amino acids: CAWSPGRWQPQHF. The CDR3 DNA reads TGTGCCTGGAGTCCGGGGCGTTGGCAGCCCCAGCATTTT.